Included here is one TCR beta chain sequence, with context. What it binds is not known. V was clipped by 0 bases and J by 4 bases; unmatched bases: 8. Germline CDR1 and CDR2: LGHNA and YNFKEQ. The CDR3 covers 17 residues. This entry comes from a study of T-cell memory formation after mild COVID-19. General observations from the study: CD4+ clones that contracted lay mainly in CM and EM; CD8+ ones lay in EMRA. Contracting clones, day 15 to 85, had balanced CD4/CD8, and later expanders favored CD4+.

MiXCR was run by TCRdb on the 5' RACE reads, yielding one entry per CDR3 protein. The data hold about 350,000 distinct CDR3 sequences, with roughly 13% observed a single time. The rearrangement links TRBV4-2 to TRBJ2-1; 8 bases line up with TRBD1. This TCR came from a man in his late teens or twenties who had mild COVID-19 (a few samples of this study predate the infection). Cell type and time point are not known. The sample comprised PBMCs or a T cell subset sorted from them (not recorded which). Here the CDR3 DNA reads TGTGCCAGCAGCCAAGATCTAGCCAGGGGGCTTTACAATGAGCAGTTCTTC. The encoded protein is CASSQDLARGLYNEQFF.